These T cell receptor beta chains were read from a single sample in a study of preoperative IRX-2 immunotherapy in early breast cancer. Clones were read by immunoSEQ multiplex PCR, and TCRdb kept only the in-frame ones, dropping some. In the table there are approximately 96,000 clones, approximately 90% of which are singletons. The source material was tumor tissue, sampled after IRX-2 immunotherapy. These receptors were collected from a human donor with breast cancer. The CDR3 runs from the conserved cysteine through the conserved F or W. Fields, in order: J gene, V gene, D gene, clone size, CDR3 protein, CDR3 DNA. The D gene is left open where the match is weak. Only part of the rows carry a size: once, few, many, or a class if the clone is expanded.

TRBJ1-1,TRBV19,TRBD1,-,CASEDRALTGTEAFF,TGTGCCAGTGAGGACAGGGCTTTGACTGGTACTGAAGCTTTCTTT
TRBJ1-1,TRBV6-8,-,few,CASRLGQMNTEAFF,TGTGCCAGCAGACTAGGCCAAATGAACACTGAAGCTTTCTTT
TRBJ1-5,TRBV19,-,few,CASTALQGNNQPQHF,TGTGCCAGTACCGCACTACAGGGAAACAATCAGCCCCAGCATTTT
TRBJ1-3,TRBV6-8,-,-,CASSPILSGNTIYF,TGTGCCAGCAGTCCTATACTCTCTGGAAACACCATATATTTT
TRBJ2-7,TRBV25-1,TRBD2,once,CASTPNGLAGAYEQYF,TGTGCCAGCACTCCCAACGGGCTAGCGGGAGCCTACGAGCAGTACTTC
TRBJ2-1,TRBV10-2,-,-,CASSGREARRDEQFF,TGCGCCAGCAGTGGGAGGGAGGCTAGAAGGGATGAGCAGTTCTTC
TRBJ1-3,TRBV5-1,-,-,CASSLSYSGNTIYF,TGCGCCAGCAGCTTGTCCTACTCTGGAAACACCATATATTTT
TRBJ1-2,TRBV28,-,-,CASSFARGYGYTF,TGTGCCAGCAGTTTCGCCAGGGGCTATGGCTACACCTTC
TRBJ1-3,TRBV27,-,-,CASSPLLGNTIYF,TGTGCCAGCAGTCCACTTTTGGGAAACACCATATATTTT
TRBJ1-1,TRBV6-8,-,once,CASSYVDRMAEAFF,TGTGCCAGCAGTTACGTAGACAGGATGGCTGAAGCTTTCTTT
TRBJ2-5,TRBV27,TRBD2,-,CASSSPGTSAQETQYF,TGTGCCAGCAGTTCCCCGGGGACTAGCGCTCAAGAGACCCAGTACTTC
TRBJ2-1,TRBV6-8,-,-,CASSYEGAYNEQFF,TGTGCCAGCAGTTATGAGGGGGCCTACAATGAGCAGTTCTTC
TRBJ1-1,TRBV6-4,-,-,CASSEVGGTEAFF,TGTGCCAGCAGTGAAGTGGGAGGCACTGAAGCTTTCTTT
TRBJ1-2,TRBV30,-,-,CAWSARTVPYGYTF,TGTGCCTGGAGTGCAAGGACAGTTCCCTATGGCTACACCTTC
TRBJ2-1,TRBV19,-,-,CASSISLSVNEQFF,TGTGCCAGTAGTATTAGTCTTTCGGTAAATGAGCAGTTCTTC
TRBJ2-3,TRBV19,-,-,CASSYGAAETQYF,TGTGCCAGTAGTTATGGGGCGGCGGAAACGCAGTATTTT
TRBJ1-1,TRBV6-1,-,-,CASSEGTRGTEAFF,TGTGCCAGCAGTGAAGGGACGCGGGGGACTGAAGCTTTCTTT
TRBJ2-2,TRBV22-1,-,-,CATSEASGGLTNTGELFF,TGTGCCACCAGTGAAGCCTCCGGAGGACTGACGAACACCGGGGAGCTGTTTTTT
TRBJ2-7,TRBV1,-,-,CASSQDSGRRDGVPQQYF,TGCGCCAGCAGCCAAGATTCGGGAAGACGGGATGGGGTTCCTCAGCAGTACTTC
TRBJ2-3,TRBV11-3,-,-,CASSLIGGVTDTQYF,TGTGCCAGCAGCTTAATCGGGGGCGTTACAGATACGCAGTATTTT
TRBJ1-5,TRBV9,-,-,CASSVGTGVSNQPQHF,TGTGCCAGCAGCGTAGGGACGGGAGTAAGCAATCAGCCCCAGCATTTT
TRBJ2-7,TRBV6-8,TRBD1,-,CASSYSTGTGAYEQYF,TGTGCCAGCAGTTACTCGACCGGGACAGGGGCGTACGAGCAGTACTTC
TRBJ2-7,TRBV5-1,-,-,CASSLAPTGAYEQYF,TGCGCCAGCAGCTTGGCCCCAACTGGGGCCTACGAGCAGTACTTC
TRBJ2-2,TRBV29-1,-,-,CSVRKIEGHTGELFF,TGCAGCGTTCGGAAGATAGAGGGACACACCGGGGAGCTGTTTTTT
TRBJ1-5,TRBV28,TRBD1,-,CASRQTGLQPQHF,TGTGCCAGCAGGCAGACAGGGCTTCAGCCCCAGCATTTT